Below are 2 T cell receptor beta chains sequenced from a single sample in a study of blood T cell repertoires in COVID-19. Produced via immunoSEQ multiplex PCR; TCRdb's table is partial and in-frame only. The repertoire consists of hundreds of thousands of clones, with around 84% occurring once and the leading ten covering 2.5% to 3.5%. The sample consisted of peripheral blood. These receptors were taken from a human donor in a cohort sampled during active COVID-19.

Only a few counts were recorded for this clone. The chain employs TRBV11-3 and TRBJ2-1, with D possibly TRBD1 on 7 matching bases. V lost 5 bases and J 4 bases, leaving 12 bases between the germline ends. CDR1 and CDR2 (germline): SGHNT, YENEEA. The CDR3 is made up of 14 amino acids. In DNA, the CDR3 is TGTGCCAGCAGCAAGGAGGGGGCTTACAATGAGCAGTTCTTC. As protein: CASSKEGAYNEQFF.

This sequence joins TRBV30 and TRBJ2-7, with 7 bases that match TRBD1. Germline V lookup: CDR1 GTSNPN, CDR2 SVGIG (reference sequence). V shed 8 bases, J shed 6 bases, and the junction held 13 bases outside the gene matches. This CDR3 region has 13 residues. The CDR3 nucleotides are TGTGCCACCGAGGACAGGACCCGAAGCGAGCAGTACTTC. Its translation is CATEDRTRSEQYF.